These 3 T cell receptor beta chains originate from one sample sequenced in a study of T cells in Graves' hyperthyroidism and ophthalmopathy. Amplification of TCR beta CDR3 regions was performed using RNA transcripts as template. First-round RT-PCR with HTBI primers amplified the TCR CDR3 region. TCRdb itself ran the multiplex PCR reads through MiXCR, one entry per CDR3 protein. The table includes around 450,000 distinct CDR3 sequences, around 14% detected once. The sample was blood. Receptor source: a woman aged 18-29 years with Graves' hyperthyroidism.

This clonotype was detected many times. This sequence joins TRBV12-3 or TRBV12-4 and TRBJ2-1; D tentatively reads TRBD1 or TRBD2 (5 bases each). The CDR3 runs 13 residues. The V and J ends lost 7 bases and 3 bases respectively, with 10 bases between them. CDR3 in DNA: TGTGCCAGCATGAGGGGAAACTACAATGAGCAGTTCTTC. Amino acid sequence: CASMRGNYNEQFF.

As for this clonotype: A much larger clone lies a single base off, so this may be a read error. V is TRBV20-1 and J is TRBJ2-1; 10 bases map to TRBD2. Germline CDR1 reads DFQATT; CDR2 reads SNEGSKA (reference sequence). The length of the CDR3 is 17 residues. CDR3 in amino acids: CSTRDPSGGATLIPPFF. DNA for the CDR3: TGCAGTACTAGAGATCCTAGCGGGGGAGCTACCCTAATTCCCCCGTTCTTC.

This clonotype was counted ten times or more. The chain uses TRBV7-2 and TRBJ2-3; D is unresolved. The CDR3 length is 14 residues. V lost 1 base, J lost 4 bases, and 9 bases lay in between. Germline loops: CDR1 SGHTA, CDR2 FQGNSA. Here the CDR3 DNA reads TGTGCCAGCAGCTTAGGACTCTCGTCAGATACGCAGTATTTT. The encoded protein is CASSLGLSSDTQYF.